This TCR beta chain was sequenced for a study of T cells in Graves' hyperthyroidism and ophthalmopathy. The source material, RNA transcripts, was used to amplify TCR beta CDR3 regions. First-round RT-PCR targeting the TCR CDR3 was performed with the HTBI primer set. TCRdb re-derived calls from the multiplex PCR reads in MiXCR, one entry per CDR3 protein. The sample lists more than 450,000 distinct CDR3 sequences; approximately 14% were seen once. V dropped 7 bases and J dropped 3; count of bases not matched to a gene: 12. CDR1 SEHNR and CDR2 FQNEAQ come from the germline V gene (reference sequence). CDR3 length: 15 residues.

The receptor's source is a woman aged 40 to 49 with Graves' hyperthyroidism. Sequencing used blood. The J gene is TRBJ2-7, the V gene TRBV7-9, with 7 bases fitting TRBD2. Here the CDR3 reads CASTSLAVSLYEQYF. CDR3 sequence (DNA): TGTGCCAGCACTTCTCTAGCGGTATCTCTCTACGAGCAGTACTTC.